This is a list of T cell receptor beta chains from one sample in a study of cytomegalovirus exposure and HLA in healthy donors. Generated by immunoSEQ multiplex PCR, the TCRdb table keeps only in-frame clones and is missing some. The sample comprises some 150,000 clones, 82% of which are singletons, and about 10% rests with the top ten. Sequencing input: PBMCs. Receptor source: a man aged 50 to 60 in good health and CMV-seropositive. Each CDR3 is given with its conserved first and last residue. The order of the fields is D gene, V gene, clone size, J gene, CDR3 protein, CDR3 DNA. D genes are given only for firm matches. Only some rows state a clone size, as once, few, many or a class for expanded clones.

-	TRBV14	-	TRBJ2-2	CASSQGSGLVRTGELFF	TGTGCCAGCAGCCAAGGGTCAGGTTTGGTACGGACCGGGGAGCTGTTTTTT
-	TRBV4-1	-	TRBJ1-1	CASSQYTGWNTEAFF	TGCGCCAGCAGCCAGTATACAGGCTGGAACACTGAAGCTTTCTTT
-	TRBV11-2	-	TRBJ2-6	CASSLTVRQVGSGANVLTF	TGTGCCAGCAGCTTAACGGTTCGGCAGGTTGGATCTGGGGCCAACGTCCTGACTTTC
TRBD1	TRBV6-5	-	TRBJ1-5	CASSAGGSQPQHF	TGTGCCAGCAGCGCAGGGGGTAGTCAGCCCCAGCATTTT
TRBD1	TRBV28	once	TRBJ1-2	CASSLGGQGALYYGYTF	TGTGCCAGCAGTTTAGGAGGACAGGGGGCTTTATACTATGGCTACACCTTC
TRBD1	TRBV7-6	-	TRBJ1-2	CASSSQGWGGYTF	TGTGCCAGCAGCTCACAGGGGTGGGGTGGCTACACCTTC
-	TRBV14	-	TRBJ1-4	CASSQDVYTEKLFF	TGTGCCAGCAGCCAAGATGTGTACACTGAAAAACTGTTTTTT
TRBD1	TRBV10-3	-	TRBJ2-5	CAIRDQGQGETQYF	TGTGCCATCAGGGATCAGGGACAGGGCGAGACCCAGTACTTC
-	TRBV28	once	TRBJ2-3	CASSLGLSTDTQYF	TGTGCCAGCAGTTTGGGACTGAGCACAGATACGCAGTATTTT
-	TRBV23-1	-	TRBJ2-7	CASSQSGHGKGMYEQYF	TGCGCCAGCAGTCAATCGGGGCACGGAAAGGGAATGTACGAGCAGTACTTC
-	TRBV5-6	many	TRBJ2-7	CASTFIQGNEQYF	TGTGCCAGCACCTTCATACAGGGCAACGAGCAGTACTTC
-	TRBV9	-	TRBJ2-5	CASSVGVVQETQYF	TGTGCCAGCAGCGTAGGTGTAGTACAAGAGACCCAGTACTTC
TRBD1	TRBV19	-	TRBJ2-2	CASSIGRGPTGELFF	TGTGCCAGTAGTATCGGCAGGGGGCCCACCGGGGAGCTGTTTTTT
TRBD1	TRBV4-3	-	TRBJ2-1	CASSLGQGRGNEQFF	TGCGCCAGCAGTTTAGGACAGGGTCGAGGCAATGAGCAGTTCTTC
-	TRBV5-6	few	TRBJ2-1	CASSLVRNEQFF	TGTGCCAGCAGCTTGGTCCGCAATGAGCAGTTCTTC
TRBD2	TRBV6-1	-	TRBJ2-7	CASRSASGRVEQYF	TGTGCCAGCAGATCCGCTAGCGGGAGGGTCGAGCAGTACTTC
TRBD2	TRBV5-6	few	TRBJ2-3	CASSMQRGGYTDTQYF	TGTGCCAGCAGCATGCAGCGGGGGGGCTACACAGATACGCAGTATTTT
TRBD2	TRBV9	-	TRBJ2-1	CASSAPGQPGLAGVRLSPYNEQFF	TGTGCCAGCAGCGCTCCGGGACAGCCGGGGCTAGCGGGAGTCCGGTTATCTCCCTACAATGAGCAGTTCTTC
TRBD2	TRBV9	-	TRBJ2-1	CASSPAKASGRNEQFF	TGTGCCAGCAGCCCAGCAAAGGCTAGCGGGAGGAATGAGCAGTTCTTC
TRBD1	TRBV7-3	once	TRBJ1-3	CASSLSGQAGNTIYF	TGTGCCAGCAGCTTATCGGGACAGGCGGGAAACACCATATATTTT
-	TRBV5-5	-	TRBJ2-1	CASSLLLDYNEQFF	TGTGCCAGCAGCTTGTTGCTAGATTACAATGAGCAGTTCTTC
-	TRBV19	-	TRBJ2-2	CASSIGTPRNTGELFF	TGTGCCAGTAGTATAGGGACTCCTAGAAACACCGGGGAGCTGTTTTTT
-	TRBV19	-	TRBJ2-3	CASSIGPRLGGASTDTQYF	TGTGCCAGTAGTATTGGTCCAAGATTGGGGGGAGCTAGCACAGATACGCAGTATTTT
TRBD2	TRBV28	-	TRBJ2-7	CASSSPLLAGGYEQYF	TGTGCCAGCAGTTCCCCCTTGCTAGCGGGGGGCTACGAGCAGTACTTC
TRBD2	TRBV4-1	-	TRBJ2-3	CASSRGLAGVGDTQYF	TGCGCCAGCAGCCGCGGACTAGCGGGAGTTGGAGATACGCAGTATTTT
-	TRBV28	many	TRBJ2-7	CASSLSPGEQYF	TGTGCCAGCAGTTTGAGCCCGGGGGAGCAGTACTTC
-	TRBV6-4	-	TRBJ1-5	CASSVEFSQQPQHF	TGTGCCAGCAGTGTGGAGTTCTCCCAACAGCCCCAGCATTTT
-	TRBV11-1	once	TRBJ2-7	CASSLDQIRPYEQYF	TGTGCCAGCAGCTTAGATCAGATCAGGCCGTACGAGCAGTACTTC
TRBD1	TRBV10-3	-	TRBJ2-3	CAISGGTGGIADTQYF	TGTGCCATCAGTGGGGGGACAGGGGGAATCGCAGATACGCAGTATTTT
-	TRBV5-8	-	TRBJ2-3	CASSLVAGDTQYF	TGTGCCAGCAGCTTGGTGGCCGGGGATACGCAGTATTTT
TRBD1	TRBV27	-	TRBJ1-1	CASSWTGGNTEAFF	TGTGCCAGCAGTTGGACAGGCGGGAACACTGAAGCTTTCTTT
-	TRBV19	once	TRBJ2-2	CASSIPWQGSGELFF	TGTGCCAGTAGTATCCCCTGGCAGGGGTCCGGGGAGCTGTTTTTT
-	TRBV1	-	TRBJ2-7	CTSSQLPGLAPSEQYF	TGCACCAGCAGCCAACTCCCGGGACTAGCCCCCTCCGAGCAGTACTTC
TRBD2	TRBV23-1	-	TRBJ2-2	CASSLAGSGRGELFF	TGCGCCAGCAGTCTAGCGGGGTCGGGGAGAGGGGAGCTGTTTTTT
-	TRBV10-3	-	TRBJ2-7	CAISEPKGAVSYEQYF	TGTGCCATCAGTGAGCCGAAAGGGGCCGTCTCCTACGAGCAGTACTTC
-	TRBV7-2	once	TRBJ1-2	CASSSAGLYGYTF	TGCGCCAGCAGCTCGGCCGGGTTGTATGGCTACACCTTC
-	TRBV30	-	TRBJ2-1	CAWSADLDNEQFF	TGTGCCTGGAGTGCTGACTTGGACAATGAGCAGTTCTTC
-	TRBV7-9	-	TRBJ1-1	CASSLTTEAFF	TGTGCCAGCAGCCTAACGACTGAAGCTTTCTTT
TRBD1	TRBV19	-	TRBJ2-1	CASRIQGTSYNEQFF	TGTGCCAGTAGGATACAGGGGACCTCCTACAATGAGCAGTTCTTC
-	TRBV4-3	-	TRBJ2-1	CASSQEMSYNEQFF	TGCGCCAGCAGCCAAGAAATGAGTTACAATGAGCAGTTCTTC
-	TRBV7-8	once	TRBJ2-5	CASSLGGAQYF	TGTGCCAGCAGCTTAGGCGGGGCCCAGTACTTC
-	TRBV4-1	-	TRBJ2-3	CASSQEKGWADTQYF	TGCGCCAGCAGCCAAGAGAAGGGGTGGGCAGATACGCAGTATTTT
TRBD1	TRBV18	-	TRBJ1-1	CASSPFTGGANTEAFF	TGTGCCAGCTCACCCTTCACAGGGGGGGCTAACACTGAAGCTTTCTTT
TRBD1	TRBV29-1	-	TRBJ2-7	CSVVGQGPNEQYF	TGCAGCGTGGTAGGACAGGGTCCGAACGAGCAGTACTTC
-	TRBV4-1	-	TRBJ2-7	CASSQVVGEQYF	TGCGCCAGCAGCCAAGTAGTTGGCGAGCAGTACTTC
-	TRBV25-1	-	TRBJ2-1	CASSEFGDGRYNEQFF	TGTGCCAGCAGTGAATTTGGGGACGGGAGATACAATGAGCAGTTCTTC
-	TRBV7-9	-	TRBJ2-3	CASRPSGTDTQYF	TGTGCCAGCAGACCCTCGGGGACAGATACGCAGTATTTT
-	TRBV11-2	once	TRBJ2-5	CASSLSGQETQYF	TGTGCCAGCAGCTTAAGCGGACAAGAGACCCAGTACTTC
TRBD1	TRBV15	-	TRBJ2-3	CATSREGQGSTDTQYF	TGTGCCACCAGCAGAGAAGGACAGGGCAGCACAGATACGCAGTATTTT
-	TRBV7-9	-	TRBJ1-1	CASSWGQLNTEAFF	TGTGCCAGCAGTTGGGGGCAGTTGAACACTGAAGCTTTCTTT
-	TRBV28	-	TRBJ2-7	CASSWGTGLGTAPYEQYF	TGTGCCAGCAGTTGGGGGACTGGACTTGGGACAGCTCCTTACGAGCAGTACTTC
TRBD1	TRBV9	-	TRBJ1-2	CASSGQKGQGSYGYTF	TGTGCCAGCAGCGGACAAAAAGGACAGGGCTCCTATGGCTACACCTTC
TRBD1	TRBV13	few	TRBJ1-1	CASTWGQGLTEAFF	TGTGCCAGCACCTGGGGACAGGGTTTGACTGAAGCTTTCTTT